This TCR beta chain appears in the sequencing data of a study of shared clonotypes between healthy human individuals. Study-wide points: Blood alone was sampled, and tissue repertoires likely differ. Shared clonotypes across all four donors exceeded non-shared ones in generation probability.

Profiled with immunoSEQ multiplex PCR; TCRdb holds only in-frame clones, not every one. Of 2 million to 3 million clones listed, roughly 93% are singletons. A single count supports this clone. Its cognate antigen is unknown. Other DNA sequences in the same sample also yield this CDR3. This receptor was taken from a man aged 18 to 29 in good health. Some clones in this sample may be carry-over from other donors' samples. Sequencing used naive CD4+ T cells from PBMCs. Subset denoted: CD45RA+ positively selected.

The CDR3: CASSLQGDQPQHF. CDR3 coding DNA: TGTGCCAGCAGCTTGCAGGGAGATCAGCCCCAGCATTTT. The gene calls are TRBV7-9 and TRBJ1-5; D may be TRBD1 (5 bases). CDR3 length: 13 residues. V was shortened by 3 bases and J by 5 bases, with 8 bases between the two germline ends. Germline V lookup: CDR1 SEHNR, CDR2 FQNEAQ (reference sequence).